This paragraph reports one T cell receptor (beta chain). Using immunoSEQ multiplex PCR, the repertoire was profiled, and TCRdb retains in-frame clones only, with some absent. The table includes roughly 40,000 clones, about nine tenths detected once. Germline values: CDR1 MRHNA, CDR2 SNTAGT. V was trimmed by 3 bases and J by 5 bases, leaving 10 bases between them. The CDR3 runs 13 residues. These data originate in a study of OX40 agonist ivuxolimab in advanced cancers. This clonotype was sampled from an adult with an advanced solid tumor such as melanoma, head and neck, liver or kidney cancer. The input for sequencing was CD4+ or CD8+ T cells sorted from blood, taken in a trial of the OX40 agonist ivuxolimab. This sequence joins TRBV6-4 and TRBJ1-2, with a weak D call TRBD1 (6 bases). The CDR3 spells CASSDAGDYGYTF. The CDR3, as DNA: TGTGCCAGCAGTGATGCAGGGGATTATGGCTACACCTTC.